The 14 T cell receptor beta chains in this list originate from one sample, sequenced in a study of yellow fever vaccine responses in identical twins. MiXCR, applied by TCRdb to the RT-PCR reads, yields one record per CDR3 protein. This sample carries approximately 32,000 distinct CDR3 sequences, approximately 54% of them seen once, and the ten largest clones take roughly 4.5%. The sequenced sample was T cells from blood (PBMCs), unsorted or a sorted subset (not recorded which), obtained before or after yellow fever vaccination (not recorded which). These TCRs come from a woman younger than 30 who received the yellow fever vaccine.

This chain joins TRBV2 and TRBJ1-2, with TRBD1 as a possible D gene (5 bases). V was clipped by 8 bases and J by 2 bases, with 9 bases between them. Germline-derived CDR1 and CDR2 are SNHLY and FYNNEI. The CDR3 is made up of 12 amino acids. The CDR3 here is CASEGENYGYTF. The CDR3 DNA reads TGTGCCAGCGAAGGGGAAAACTATGGCTACACCTTC.

The CDR3 protein is CASNPDRGDDEQYF. CDR3 bases: TGTGCCAGCAACCCGGACAGGGGCGACGACGAGCAGTACTTC. This rearrangement joins TRBV21-1 to TRBJ2-7; the table's D call, TRBD1, was not checked against the DNA. TRBV21-1 is a listed pseudogene. This CDR3 contains 14 residues.

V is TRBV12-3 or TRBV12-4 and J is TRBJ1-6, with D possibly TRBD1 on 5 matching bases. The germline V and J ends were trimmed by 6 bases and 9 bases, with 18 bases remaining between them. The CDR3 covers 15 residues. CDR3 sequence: CASSHNQGFRSPLHF. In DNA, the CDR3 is TGTGCCAGCAGCCATAATCAGGGTTTTCGTTCACCCCTCCACTTT.

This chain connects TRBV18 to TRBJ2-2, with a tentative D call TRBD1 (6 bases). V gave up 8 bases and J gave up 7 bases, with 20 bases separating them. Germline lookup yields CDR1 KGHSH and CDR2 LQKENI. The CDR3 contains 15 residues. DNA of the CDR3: TGTGCCAGCCAAAGTCCGACAGGTTTGATCGGGGAGCTGTTTTTT. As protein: CASQSPTGLIGELFF.

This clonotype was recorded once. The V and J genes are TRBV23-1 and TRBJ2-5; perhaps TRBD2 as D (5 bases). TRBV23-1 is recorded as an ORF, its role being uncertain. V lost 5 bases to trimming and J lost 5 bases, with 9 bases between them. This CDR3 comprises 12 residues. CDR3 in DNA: TGCGCCAGCAGTGGAGGATTCGAGACCCAGTACTTC. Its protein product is CASSGGFETQYF.

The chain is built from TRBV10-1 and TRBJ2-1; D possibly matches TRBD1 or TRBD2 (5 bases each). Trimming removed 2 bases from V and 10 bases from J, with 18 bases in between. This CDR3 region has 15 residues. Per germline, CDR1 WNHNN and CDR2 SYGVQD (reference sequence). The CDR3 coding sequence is TGCGCCAGCAGTGAGGCCCCGGGGCCCCATTCGGAGCAGTTCTTC. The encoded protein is CASSEAPGPHSEQFF.

This CDR3 reads CASSDTQLGTDTQYF. DNA of the CDR3: TGTGCCAGCAGCGATACTCAGTTAGGCACAGATACGCAGTATTTT. The chain carries TRBV3-1 and TRBJ2-3; D not certain. The CDR3 contains 15 residues. The germline V gene encodes CDR1 LGHDT and CDR2 YNNKEL (reference sequence). Trimming removed 5 bases at V and 1 base at J, with 13 bases between.

The CDR3 protein is CATSDPVLAGGNEQFF. The CDR3 nucleotides are TGTGCCACCAGTGATCCCGTCCTAGCGGGGGGGAATGAGCAGTTCTTC. The chain combines TRBV24-1 with TRBJ2-1, with 12 nucleotides matching TRBD2. J lost 7 bases, V lost 3 bases, and 6 bases had no gene match. CDR3 size: 16 residues. Germline-derived CDR1 and CDR2 are KGHDR and SFDVKD.

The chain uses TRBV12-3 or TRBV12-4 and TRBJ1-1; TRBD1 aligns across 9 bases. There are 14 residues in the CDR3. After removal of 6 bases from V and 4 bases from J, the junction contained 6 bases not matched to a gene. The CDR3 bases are TGTGCCAGCAGACAGGACAGGGGTGCCACTGAAGCTTTCTTT. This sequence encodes CASRQDRGATEAFF.

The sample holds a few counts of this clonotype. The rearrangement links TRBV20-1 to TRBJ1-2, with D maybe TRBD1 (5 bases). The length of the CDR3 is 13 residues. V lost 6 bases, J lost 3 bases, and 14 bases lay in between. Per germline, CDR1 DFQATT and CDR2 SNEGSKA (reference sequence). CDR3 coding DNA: TGCAGTGCCCGAGTATGGGGGGACTATGGCTACACCTTC. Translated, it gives CSARVWGDYGYTF.

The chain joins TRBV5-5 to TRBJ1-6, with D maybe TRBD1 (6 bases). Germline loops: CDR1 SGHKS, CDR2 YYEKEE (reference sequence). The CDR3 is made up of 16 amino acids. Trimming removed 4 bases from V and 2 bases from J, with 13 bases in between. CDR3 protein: CASSLPRDTYNSPLHF. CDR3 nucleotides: TGTGCCAGCAGCCTCCCCCGGGACACCTATAATTCACCCCTCCACTTT.

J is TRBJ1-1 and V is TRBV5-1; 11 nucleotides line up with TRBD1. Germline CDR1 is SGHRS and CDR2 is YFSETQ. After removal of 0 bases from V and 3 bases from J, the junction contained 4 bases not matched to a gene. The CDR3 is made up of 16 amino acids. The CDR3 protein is CASSLGDRGKDTEAFF. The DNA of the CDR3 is TGCGCCAGCAGCTTGGGGGACAGGGGGAAGGACACTGAAGCTTTCTTT.

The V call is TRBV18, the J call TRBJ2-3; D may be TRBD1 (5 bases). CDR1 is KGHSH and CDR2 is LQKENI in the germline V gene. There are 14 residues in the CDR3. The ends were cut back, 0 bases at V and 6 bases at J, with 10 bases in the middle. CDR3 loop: CASSPPPGSDTQYF. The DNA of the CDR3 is TGTGCCAGCTCACCACCCCCAGGGTCCGATACGCAGTATTTT.

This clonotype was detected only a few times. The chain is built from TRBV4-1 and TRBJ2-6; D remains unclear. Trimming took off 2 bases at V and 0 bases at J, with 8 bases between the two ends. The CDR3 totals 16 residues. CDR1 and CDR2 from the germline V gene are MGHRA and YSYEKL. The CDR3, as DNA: TGCGCCAGCAGCCAACCAGGACGCTCTGGGGCCAACGTCCTGACTTTC. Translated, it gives CASSQPGRSGANVLTF.